This entry is about one T cell receptor (beta chain). This CDR3 is built from 16 residues. Germline V gene sequence: CDR1 MNHEY, CDR2 SVGAGI. V gave up 2 bases and J gave up 3 bases, with 17 bases separating them. The data stem from a study of technical replicates of blood from several donors. TCRdb keeps only in-frame clones here, not all; method: immunoSEQ multiplex PCR. The data hold fewer than 100,000 clones, with approximately 97% observed a single time. This rearrangement joins TRBV6-5 to TRBJ2-7; possibly TRBD2 for D (7 bases). The specimen sequenced was T cells isolated from PBMCs. The TCR originated in a human donor in good health. The CDR3 protein is CASSYELGGGNYEQYF. Written as DNA, the CDR3 is TGTGCCAGCAGTTACGAACTAGGGGGAGGGAACTACGAGCAGTACTTC.